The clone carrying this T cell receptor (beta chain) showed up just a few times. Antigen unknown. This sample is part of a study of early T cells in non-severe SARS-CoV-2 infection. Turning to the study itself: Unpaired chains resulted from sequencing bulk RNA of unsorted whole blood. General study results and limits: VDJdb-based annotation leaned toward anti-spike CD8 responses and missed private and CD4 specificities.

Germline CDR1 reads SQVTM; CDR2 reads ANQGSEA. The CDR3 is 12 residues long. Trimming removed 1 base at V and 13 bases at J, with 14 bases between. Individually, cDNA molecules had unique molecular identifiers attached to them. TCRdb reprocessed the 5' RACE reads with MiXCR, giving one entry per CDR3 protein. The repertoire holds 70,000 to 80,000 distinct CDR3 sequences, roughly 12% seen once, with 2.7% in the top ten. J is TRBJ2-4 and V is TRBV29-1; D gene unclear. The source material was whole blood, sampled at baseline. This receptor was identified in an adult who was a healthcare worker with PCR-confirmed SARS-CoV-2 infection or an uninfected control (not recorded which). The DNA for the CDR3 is TGCAGCGTTGAAGCAGAGGTCGGCCCGCAGTACTTC. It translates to CSVEAEVGPQYF. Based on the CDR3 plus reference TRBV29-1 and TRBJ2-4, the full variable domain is SAVISQKPSRDICQRGTSLTIQCQVDSQVTMMFWYRQQPGQSLTLIATANQGSEATYESGFVIDKFPISRPNLTFSTLTVSNMSPEDSSIYLCSVEAEVGPQYFGAGTRLSVL.